Shown below are 10 T cell receptor beta chains from a single sample sequenced in a study of CD8 T cells in Susac syndrome. An input of about 0.45 to 1 ug of RNA was subjected to reverse transcription using random hexamers. TCRdb ran MiXCR on the immunoSEQ multiplex PCR reads and lists one entry per CDR3 protein. The table has some 180,000 distinct CDR3 sequences, approximately 93% seen once. Specimen: CD4+ T cells from PBMCs. These receptors were taken from a human donor in good health.

This chain connects TRBV3-1 to TRBJ2-6; either TRBD1 or TRBD2 may fit D (5 bases each). This CDR3 is 18 amino acids long. Germline V gene lookup returns CDR1 LGHDT and CDR2 YNNKEL (reference sequence). Trimming removed 0 bases at V and 4 bases at J, with 16 bases between. CDR3 amino acids: CASSQERVLGPGANVLTF. The CDR3 DNA reads TGTGCCAGCAGCCAAGAGCGAGTACTGGGACCCGGGGCCAACGTCCTGACTTTC.

This clonotype has only one observation. The J gene is TRBJ1-5, the V gene TRBV7-2; the match to TRBD1 covers 7 bases. Germline values: CDR1 SGHTA, CDR2 FQGNSA. The CDR3 extends over 15 amino acids. The V and J ends lost 5 bases and 0 bases, in that order; junction bases with no gene match: 4. The chain's CDR3 is CASSLQGISNQPQHF. The CDR3 DNA sequence: TGTGCCAGCAGCCTACAGGGGATTAGCAATCAGCCCCAGCATTTT.

The chain employs TRBV5-4 and TRBJ2-5, with 8 bases aligning to TRBD1. This CDR3 has 14 amino acids. The germline gives CDR1 SGHNT, CDR2 YYREEE (reference sequence). V lost 1 base, J lost 3 bases, and 2 bases stayed unmatched. The CDR3 loop is CASSLRTGKETQYF. DNA of the CDR3: TGTGCCAGCAGCTTGAGGACAGGGAAAGAGACCCAGTACTTC. Filled out from reference TRBV5-4 and TRBJ2-5, the complete variable domain reads ETGVTQSPTHLIKTRGQQVTLRCSSQSGHNTVSWYQQALGQGPQFIFQYYREEENGRGNFPPRFSGLQFPNYSSELNVNALELDDSALYLCASSLRTGKETQYFGPGTRLLVL.

The rearrangement links TRBV6-4 to TRBJ2-5; TRBD2 is a possible D gene (6 bases). V lost 10 bases and J lost 0, with 15 bases in between. The CDR3 totals 14 residues. CDR1 and CDR2 from the germline V gene are MRHNA and SNTAGT. CDR3 coding DNA: TGTGCCATCTTGGGACGGGGGAACCAAGAGACCCAGTACTTC. Its protein is CAILGRGNQETQYF.

This chain uses TRBV12-3 or TRBV12-4 with TRBJ1-1; D is ambiguous. The length of the CDR3 is 16 residues. The V and J ends lost 2 bases and 6 bases respectively, with 19 bases between them. The CDR3 DNA is TGTGCCAGCAGTTTACACTGGAAGGGCGCGATCGCTGAAGCTTTCTTT. It encodes CASSLHWKGAIAEAFF.

J is TRBJ2-5 and V is TRBV7-9; TRBD1 matches at 8 bases. V lost 6 bases, J lost 5 bases, and 11 bases stayed unmatched. The CDR3 spans 15 residues. Germline values: CDR1 SEHNR, CDR2 FQNEAQ (reference sequence). CDR3 residues: CASSFGQGGSETQYF. The CDR3 DNA reads as TGTGCCAGCAGTTTCGGACAGGGAGGTTCGGAGACCCAGTACTTC.

The J gene is TRBJ2-7, the V gene TRBV20-1; D remains ambiguous. V gave up 5 bases and J gave up 0 bases, with 14 bases separating them. The CDR3 contains 14 residues. Germline V gene lookup returns CDR1 DFQATT and CDR2 SNEGSKA (reference sequence). CDR3: CSASQLLYSYEQYF. CDR3 sequence (DNA): TGCAGTGCTTCACAATTACTTTACTCCTACGAGCAGTACTTC.

The V and J genes are TRBV6-5 and TRBJ1-1, with D tentatively TRBD1 (5 bases). V was trimmed by 2 bases and J by 5 bases, leaving 18 bases between them. This CDR3 has 16 residues. The V gene's germline CDR1 is MNHEY and CDR2 SVGAGI. The CDR3 DNA reads as TGTGCCAGCAGTTACAGGTTTCTGGGGGGGACGACTGAAGCTTTCTTT. Amino acids: CASSYRFLGGTTEAFF.

The CDR3, as DNA: TGCGCCAGCAGCCGTGATATCTCTGGAAACACCATATATTTT. It translates to CASSRDISGNTIYF. The chain is built from TRBV5-1 and TRBJ1-3; no definite D call. Trimming took 4 bases from V and 0 from J, leaving 8 bases between them. The CDR3 has 14 amino acids. Germline-derived CDR1 and CDR2 are SGHRS and YFSETQ.

The rearrangement links TRBV25-1 to TRBJ2-2; 9 nucleotides agree with TRBD1. Germline values: CDR1 MGHDK, CDR2 SYGVNS. CDR3 length: 15 residues. The trim removed 4 bases at V and 5 bases at J, leaving 5 bases unmatched. The DNA for the CDR3 is TGTGCCAGCAGTGCACCGGGACAGGGTACCGGGGAGCTGTTTTTT. This translates into CASSAPGQGTGELFF. Using reference TRBV25-1 and TRBJ2-2 for the parts outside the CDR3, the full variable domain is EADIYQTPRYLVIGTGKKITLECSQTMGHDKMYWYQQDPGMELHLIHYSYGVNSTEKGDLSSESTVSRIRTEHFPLTLESARPSHTSQYLCASSAPGQGTGELFFGEGSRLTVL.